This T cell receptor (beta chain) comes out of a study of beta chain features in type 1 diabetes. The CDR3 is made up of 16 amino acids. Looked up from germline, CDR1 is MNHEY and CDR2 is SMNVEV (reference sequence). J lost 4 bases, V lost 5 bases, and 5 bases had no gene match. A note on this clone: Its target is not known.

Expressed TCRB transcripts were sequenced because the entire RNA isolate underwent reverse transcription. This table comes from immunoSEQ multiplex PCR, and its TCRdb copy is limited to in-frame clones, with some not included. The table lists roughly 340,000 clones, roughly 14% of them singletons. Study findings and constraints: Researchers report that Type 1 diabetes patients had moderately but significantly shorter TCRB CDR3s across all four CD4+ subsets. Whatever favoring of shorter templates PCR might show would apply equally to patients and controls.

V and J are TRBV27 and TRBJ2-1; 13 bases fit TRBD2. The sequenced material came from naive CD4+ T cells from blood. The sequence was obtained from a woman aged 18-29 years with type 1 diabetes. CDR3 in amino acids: CASSPLAGGFYNEQFF. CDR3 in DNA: TGTGCCAGCAGTCCACTAGCGGGAGGGTTTTACAATGAGCAGTTCTTC.